The 6 T cell receptor beta chains reported below all come from one sample, sequenced in a study of blood T cell repertoires in COVID-19. TCRdb's copy holds only in-frame clones and misses some; the assay was immunoSEQ multiplex PCR. The table shows 180,000 or so clones, with roughly 84% occurring only once. The source material was peripheral blood. These receptors all come from a person aged 65-85 years with COVID-19, enrolled during active disease.

This clone was seen once. The chain is built from TRBV6-5 and TRBJ1-3; possibly TRBD1 for D (5 bases). V was clipped by 7 bases and J by 4 bases, with 14 bases between them. The CDR3 runs 14 residues. Germline CDR1 and CDR2: MNHEY and SVGAGI. CDR3 sequence: CASKKPGLGNTIYF. The CDR3 coding sequence is TGTGCCAGCAAAAAGCCAGGGCTGGGAAACACCATATATTTT.

This chain links TRBV6-5 with TRBJ1-1; D unclear. There are 15 residues in the CDR3. The germline CDR1 and CDR2 sequences are MNHEY and SVGAGI. Between the trimmed V and J ends, which lost 0 bases and 6 bases, there was a span of 14 bases. The chain's CDR3 is CASSYSRQASPEAFF. In nucleotides, the CDR3 is TGTGCCAGCAGTTACTCTCGGCAGGCGAGCCCTGAAGCTTTCTTT.

The V gene is TRBV4-3, the J gene TRBJ2-2; a possible D gene is TRBD2 (5 bases). This CDR3 comprises 16 residues. Per the germline V gene, CDR1 is LGHNA and CDR2 is YSLEER. V was trimmed by 3 bases and J by 4 bases, leaving 15 bases between them. As DNA, the CDR3 is TGCGCCAGCAGCCACCCCGGAGGATTGGGCACCGGGGAGCTGTTTTTT. It yields the protein CASSHPGGLGTGELFF.

This clone has a single count. The V gene is TRBV5-1, the J gene TRBJ1-2, with TRBD1 matching 8 bases. From germline, CDR1 is SGHRS and CDR2 YFSETQ. There are 14 residues in the CDR3. V lost 0 bases to trimming and J lost 5 bases; unmatched junction nucleotides: 3. CDR3 protein: CASSLAQGGYGYTF. As DNA, the CDR3 is TGCGCCAGCAGCTTGGCACAGGGGGGATATGGCTACACCTTC.

The chain has TRBV5-8 and TRBJ1-2, with a possible D match to TRBD1 (6 bases). V was pared by 4 bases and J by 3 bases, with 10 bases between. The CDR3 consists of 13 residues. Germline CDR1 is SGHTS and CDR2 is YDEGEE. The CDR3 sequence: CASSPQGYYGYTF. The CDR3 coding sequence is TGTGCCAGCAGCCCCCAGGGGTACTATGGCTACACCTTC.

The chain has TRBV28 and TRBJ2-7, with D perhaps matching TRBD1 (6 bases). The CDR3 is made up of 14 amino acids. Trimming removed 3 bases at V and 2 bases at J, with 11 bases between. Germline V lookup: CDR1 MDHEN, CDR2 SYDVKM. The CDR3 region is CASSLQDRAYEQYF. The CDR3 nucleotides are TGTGCCAGCAGTTTGCAGGACAGAGCCTACGAGCAGTACTTC. Full variable domain (rest looked up from reference TRBV28 and TRBJ2-7): DVKVTQSSRYLVKRTGEKVFLECVQDMDHENMFWYRQDPGLGLRLIYFSYDVKMKEKGDIPEGYSVSREKKERFSLILESASTNQTSMYLCASSLQDRAYEQYFGPGTRLTVT.